The following is a T cell receptor (beta chain) sequence with its context. This CDR3 contains 16 residues. Germline CDR1 and CDR2: ENHRY and SYGVKD. V gave up 3 bases and J gave up 0 bases, with 11 bases separating them. These data belong to a study of blood T cell repertoires in COVID-19. As for the study in general: Material from acute and convalescent COVID-19 was sourced from the United States, Italy and Spain. PBMCs, B-cell-depleted T cells, or T cells were the source of the cDNA or gDNA that made up the material.

Authors' data handling: Estimation of nucleated cell counts was performed using reference gene primer amplification. Some clones are missing from TCRdb's copy, which holds only in-frame ones; the method was immunoSEQ multiplex PCR. The V and J calls and clone size come from that table; D and trimming were worked out from the DNA. This table holds some 50,000 clones, around 90% found once. This TCR derives from a human donor in a cohort sampled during active COVID-19. This sequence joins TRBV10-3 and TRBJ1-4, with D hard to call. The sample taken for sequencing was peripheral blood. CDR3 DNA sequence: TGTGCCATCAGTGACAGGCCCAAAACAACTAATGAAAAACTGTTTTTT. Its protein product is CAISDRPKTTNEKLFF.